This T cell receptor (beta chain) was captured in a study of blood T cell repertoires in COVID-19. Study background: PBMCs, B-cell-depleted T cells, or T cells were the source of the cDNA or gDNA that made up the material.

Per the study methods: From reference gene primer amplification, estimates of nucleated cell counts were derived. Some clones are missing from TCRdb's copy, which holds only in-frame ones; the method was immunoSEQ multiplex PCR. V, J and clone size were drawn from that table, and D and trimming were deduced from the DNA. Here the sample spans a few hundred thousand clones, roughly 90% being singletons. V gave up 4 bases and J gave up 8 bases; unmatched junction bases: 10. CDR1 and CDR2 from the germline V gene are MNHEY and SMNVEV (reference sequence). CDR3 length equals 17 residues. The TCR sequence derives from a man aged 35 to 55 with acute or convalescent COVID-19. The chain has TRBV27 and TRBJ1-6, with TRBD1 matching over 11 bases. Sequenced input: peripheral blood. This CDR3 is CASSSSRGGQGDSPLHF. CDR3 DNA sequence: TGTGCCAGCAGTTCCTCGAGGGGGGGACAGGGGGATTCACCCCTCCACTTT.